This T cell receptor (beta chain) was recorded in a study of response to subunit inactivated influenza vaccine. TCRdb processed the RT-PCR reads anew with MiXCR; each CDR3 protein has one entry. Of about 700,000 distinct CDR3 sequences listed, about 15% were seen once; the top ten hold 6% to 8%. Overall study results and limits: The authors put forward the suggestion that each seasonal influenza vaccination may bring in only a limited number of new T cells.

This clonotype has at least ten counts. As yet, its antigen is unknown. Possible read error: a much larger clone is one base away. Germline V CDR1 and CDR2: MGHDK, SYGVNS. Trimming cost V 5 bases and J 2 bases, with 2 bases left between them. CDR3 length: 11 residues. The rearrangement links TRBV25-1 to TRBJ2-3; D is ambiguous. The sequences come from PBMCs from blood, collected 14 to 15 days before vaccination. The clonotype comes from a man aged 50 or older who received an inactivated influenza vaccine. CDR3 nucleotides: TGTGCCAGCAGTATCACAGATACGCAGTATTTT. This gives the protein CASSITDTQYF.